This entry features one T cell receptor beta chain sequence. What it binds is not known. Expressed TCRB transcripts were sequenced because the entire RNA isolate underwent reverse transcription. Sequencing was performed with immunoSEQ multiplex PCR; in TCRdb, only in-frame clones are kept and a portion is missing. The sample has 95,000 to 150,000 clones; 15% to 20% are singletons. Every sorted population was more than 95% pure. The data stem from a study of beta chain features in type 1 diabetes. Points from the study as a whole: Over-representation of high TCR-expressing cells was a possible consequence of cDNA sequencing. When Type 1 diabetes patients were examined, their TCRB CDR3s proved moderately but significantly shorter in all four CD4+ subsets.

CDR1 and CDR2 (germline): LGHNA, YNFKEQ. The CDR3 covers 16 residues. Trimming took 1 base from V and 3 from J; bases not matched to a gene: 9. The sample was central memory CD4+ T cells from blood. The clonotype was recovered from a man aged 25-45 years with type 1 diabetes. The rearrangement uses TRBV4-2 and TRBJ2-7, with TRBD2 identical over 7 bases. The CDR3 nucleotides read TGTGCCAGCAGCCAAGCGGAGCGGGACGGTAGCTACGAGCAGTACTTC. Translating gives CASSQAERDGSYEQYF.